Each of the 26 T cell receptor beta chains below was sequenced from the same sample in a study of metastatic and nonmetastatic thyroid tumors. No treatment of any kind had been given to any patient before thyroid surgery. From the PCR reads, TCRdb re-called clones with MiXCR. The data hold roughly 40,000 clones, with about a sixth observed a single time. Sequenced input: blood. The receptor set was obtained from a female donor with papillary thyroid cancer or a benign thyroid nodule (not recorded which). Some clones in this sample may be carry-over from other donors' samples.

The chain couples TRBV6-1 to TRBJ2-7; TRBD1 might be the D (5 bases). V was trimmed by 4 bases and J by 3 bases, leaving 13 bases between them. CDR3 length equals 14 residues. CDR1 is MNHNS, CDR2 SASEGT, per germline. CDR3 DNA: TGTGCCAGCAGTGGAAGGGGCGAAGGCTACGAGCAGTACTTC. It yields the protein CASSGRGEGYEQYF.

This clone was counted ten times or more. The rearrangement links TRBV7-9 to TRBJ1-6; TRBD1 matches 7 bases. Trimming took 6 bases from V and 7 from J; bases not matched to a gene: 6. Looked up from germline, CDR1 is SEHNR and CDR2 is FQNEAQ (reference sequence). There are 14 residues in the CDR3. This chain's CDR3 is CASRDEGANSPLHF. The DNA for the CDR3 is TGTGCCAGCAGAGACGAGGGGGCCAATTCACCCCTCCACTTT.

The J gene is TRBJ2-3, the V gene TRBV20-1, with D unresolved. This CDR3 contains 9 residues. Trimming removed 7 bases at V and 5 bases at J, with 4 bases between. In germline, CDR1 is DFQATT, CDR2 SNEGSKA (reference sequence). CDR3 bases: TGCAGTGAGAGAGATACGCAGTATTTT. This gives the protein CSERDTQYF.

With regard to this clone: The sample has other DNA sequences that encode this CDR3 too. V and J are TRBV15 and TRBJ2-7; D not resolved. Germline CDR1 and CDR2: LNHNV and YYDKDF (reference sequence). The CDR3 contains 15 residues. V was clipped by 0 bases and J by 6 bases, with 15 bases between them. The CDR3 here is CATSRDDGLVGEQYF. The DNA of the CDR3 is TGTGCCACCAGCAGAGACGATGGATTGGTGGGCGAGCAGTACTTC.

This clone has only a few counts. The chain couples TRBV5-4 to TRBJ1-4; D remains ambiguous. The CDR3 extends over 13 amino acids. Deletions cut 2 bases from V and 10 bases from J, with 12 bases between. Germline loops: CDR1 SGHNT, CDR2 YYREEE (reference sequence). CDR3: CASSFTNGGKLFF. The CDR3 DNA sequence: TGTGCCAGCAGCTTTACAAATGGCGGAAAACTGTTTTTT.

Regarding this clone: A junction end diverges from the germline sequence, so it may reflect a read error. The chain joins TRBV27 to TRBJ2-3, with unresolved D. Germline CDR1 is MNHEY and CDR2 is SMNVEV (reference sequence). This CDR3 spans 14 amino acids. This CDR3 is CASSLSRSKDTQYF. Written as DNA, the CDR3 is TGTGCCAGCAGTTTATCTAGGAGCAAAGATACGCAGTATTTT.

This clone appeared many times. The CDR3 bases are TGTGCCAGCAGCCCAGGAGCGGGACAGGGGACAAATCAGCCCCAGCATTTT. Residues: CASSPGAGQGTNQPQHF. V usage is TRBV9 and J usage is TRBJ1-5; 10 bases line up with TRBD1. CDR3 length: 17 residues. Germline CDR1 and CDR2: SGDLS and YYNGEE. Trimming at V came to 4 bases and at J to 4 bases, leaving 11 bases not matched to a gene.

The V call is TRBV7-2, the J call TRBJ1-1; D ambiguous. CDR3 size: 14 residues. Trimming pared 4 bases from V and 0 bases from J, leaving 9 bases between. Germline lookup yields CDR1 SGHTA and CDR2 FQGNSA. DNA for the CDR3: TGTGCCAGCAGCTCCTGTTATGTGAACACTGAAGCTTTCTTT. Its translation is CASSSCYVNTEAFF.

This clone came up many times. The V and J genes are TRBV5-1 and TRBJ2-2, with 7 bases that match TRBD1. Per germline, CDR1 SGHRS and CDR2 YFSETQ. The CDR3 consists of 16 residues. The trim removed 4 bases at V and 2 bases at J, leaving 8 bases unmatched. The CDR3 loop is CASSPRTGSNTGELFF. CDR3 in DNA: TGCGCCAGCAGCCCCAGGACAGGTTCAAACACCGGGGAGCTGTTTTTT.

This clone was recorded a few times. The CDR3 nucleotides are TGTGCCAGCAGAAAGGACTCCTACGAGCAGTACTTC. It yields the protein CASRKDSYEQYF. This chain joins TRBV6-9 and TRBJ2-7; D gene unclear. With 6 bases removed from V and 0 bases from J, the gap between germline ends came to 6 bases. This CDR3 has 12 amino acids. In germline, CDR1 is MNHGY, CDR2 SVAAGI.

This clone was found many times. The rearrangement uses TRBV6-5 and TRBJ2-5; 10 nucleotides agree with TRBD1. The germline gives CDR1 MNHEY, CDR2 SVGAGI. The CDR3 totals 14 residues. V was pared by 2 bases and J by 6 bases, with 3 bases of the junction left unmatched. The CDR3 protein is CASSYGDRGQTQYF. DNA for the CDR3: TGTGCCAGCAGTTACGGCGACAGGGGGCAGACCCAGTACTTC.

This clone was seen repeatedly, ten times or more. The chain combines TRBV2 with TRBJ1-1, with a possible D match to TRBD1 (5 bases). The CDR3 runs 13 residues. Trimming took off 8 bases at V and 1 base at J, with 11 bases between the two ends. Germline CDR1 SNHLY, CDR2 FYNNEI. The CDR3 loop is CASQSDRNTEAFF. The CDR3 coding sequence is TGTGCCAGCCAATCAGACAGGAACACTGAAGCTTTCTTT.

A remark on this clone: This sequence may be a read error, since a much larger clone differs from it by one base. CDR3 protein: CASSRGLAGVSDTQYF. CDR3 DNA: TGTGCCAGCAGCCGGGGACTAGCGGGGGTCTCAGATACGCAGTATTTT. The chain has TRBV11-1 and TRBJ2-3; 14 positions agree with TRBD2. CDR1 is SGHAT and CDR2 is FQDESV in the germline V gene (reference sequence). V lost 5 bases and J lost 4; bases outside the gene matches: 5. The CDR3 is 16 residues long.

Many counts were recorded for this clone. The gene calls are TRBV9 and TRBJ1-2; D unclear. Deletions cut 0 bases from V and 6 bases from J, with 9 bases between. Germline V gene sequence: CDR1 SGDLS, CDR2 YYNGEE. This CDR3 contains 13 residues. CDR3 residues: CASSVEDTNGYTF. CDR3 nucleotide sequence: TGTGCCAGCAGCGTAGAGGATACAAATGGCTACACCTTC.

This clone was counted at least ten times. The rearrangement uses TRBV25-1 and TRBJ1-1; tentative D call: TRBD1 (6 bases). CDR1 and CDR2 (germline): MGHDK, SYGVNS. Between the trimmed V and J ends, which lost 0 bases and 3 bases, there was a span of 17 bases. This CDR3 has 17 amino acids. As DNA, the CDR3 is TGTGCCAGCAGTGAATATTTCCTACAGGGTAGGGACACTGAAGCTTTCTTT. Translating it yields CASSEYFLQGRDTEAFF.

The chain has TRBV11-3 and TRBJ1-3; 7 bases are a match to TRBD1. The CDR3 has 16 residues. V was clipped by 1 base and J by 4 bases; unmatched bases: 7. Germline lookup yields CDR1 SGHNT and CDR2 YENEEA. The CDR3 reads CASSLGEGAQGNTIYF. The CDR3 DNA is TGTGCCAGCAGCTTAGGAGAGGGGGCGCAAGGAAACACCATATATTTT.

This rearrangement joins TRBV5-1 to TRBJ2-3; possible D gene TRBD2, 5 bases. CDR1 and CDR2 (germline): SGHRS, YFSETQ. Trimming left V 0 bases short and J 0 bases short, with 11 bases between. The CDR3 consists of 16 residues. As DNA, the CDR3 is TGCGCCAGCAGCTTGGAGGGAAGGACTAGCACAGATACGCAGTATTTT. Translating gives CASSLEGRTSTDTQYF.

This clone came up many times. The CDR3 loop is CASSQEGGRAGGELFF. The CDR3 region has the DNA TGTGCCAGCAGCCAAGAAGGAGGGAGGGCCGGCGGGGAGCTGTTTTTT. This sequence joins TRBV4-2 and TRBJ2-2; 7 positions agree with TRBD2. The CDR3 spans 16 residues. With V trimmed by 0 bases and J by 7 bases, 8 bases remained unmatched. Per germline, CDR1 LGHNA and CDR2 YNFKEQ.

Concerning this clone itself: This may be a read error, as it is one base from a much larger clone. The same CDR3 arises from other DNA sequences in this sample as well. The rearrangement uses TRBV7-8 and TRBJ1-4; 7 bases fit TRBD1. The CDR3 loop spans 16 amino acids. Germline assignment: CDR1 SGHVS and CDR2 FQNEAQ. J was trimmed by 4 bases and V by 5 bases; bases with no gene match: 10. The CDR3 bases are TGTGCCAGCAGCCTAAGACAGGGCTCTATTAATGAAAAACTGTTTTTT. As protein: CASSLRQGSINEKLFF.

V is TRBV18 and J is TRBJ2-2, with D unclear. Trimming stripped 0 bases from V and 1 base from J, with 0 bases between. Germline CDR1 KGHSH, CDR2 LQKENI. CDR3 length equals 13 residues. The CDR3 protein is CASSPPNTGELFF. The CDR3 nucleotides are TGTGCCAGCTCACCACCGAACACCGGGGAGCTGTTTTTT.

Many counts were recorded for this clone. The chain couples TRBV10-3 to TRBJ1-5, with D tentatively TRBD1 (5 bases). The germline gives CDR1 ENHRY, CDR2 SYGVKD. The CDR3 runs to 15 residues. V was clipped by 0 bases and J by 6 bases, with 12 bases between them. CDR3 nucleotide sequence: TGTGCCATCAGTGAGTCCGGACATGTCGGTCAGCCCCAGCATTTT. Its protein product is CAISESGHVGQPQHF.

This clone was observed many times. V usage is TRBV20-1 and J usage is TRBJ1-2; D is ambiguous. Germline CDR1 is DFQATT and CDR2 is SNEGSKA (reference sequence). The CDR3 runs 12 residues. V was cut by 6 bases and J by 8 bases, with 16 bases left in between. The CDR3 DNA reads as TGCAGTGCCCCGGAGGGAATGGGGGGCTACACCTTC. This translates into CSAPEGMGGYTF.

This clone appeared a few times. One base away lies a much larger clone, so this may be a sequencing read error. At the DNA level, this CDR3 is encoded by other sequences in the same sample as well. The chain links TRBV29-1 to TRBJ2-1; TRBD1 agrees at 7 bases. The junction had 6 bases not matched to a gene; V was cut back by 6 bases and J by 4 bases. Germline lookup yields CDR1 SQVTM and CDR2 ANQGSEA. The CDR3 is made up of 13 amino acids. For the CDR3, the DNA is TGCAGCGTCCCTAGACAGGGATACAATGAGCAGTTCTTC. Translated: CSVPRQGYNEQFF.

This clone was seen many times. J is TRBJ2-1 and V is TRBV30, with TRBD2 matching 8 bases. CDR1 is GTSNPN and CDR2 is SVGIG in the germline V gene (reference sequence). The CDR3 spans 13 residues. The junction had 3 bases not matched to a gene; V was cut back by 4 bases and J by 4 bases. DNA for the CDR3: TGTGCCTGGAACCGGGGGGGATACAATGAGCAGTTCTTC. It encodes CAWNRGGYNEQFF.

This clone has ten or more counts. The chain is built from TRBV2 and TRBJ1-2; 8 bases are shared with TRBD1. V lost 7 bases to trimming and J lost 8 bases; unmatched junction nucleotides: 6. The CDR3 is 12 residues long. CDR1 and CDR2 from the germline V gene are SNHLY and FYNNEI. The CDR3 sequence is CASTDRVGGYTF. In DNA form, the CDR3 reads TGTGCCAGCACGGACAGGGTGGGAGGCTACACCTTC.

In this sample, this clone turned up many times. The rearrangement joins TRBV7-8 to TRBJ1-3, with TRBD1 as a possible D gene (6 bases). The V gene's germline CDR1 is SGHVS and CDR2 FQNEAQ. The CDR3 sequence is 16 residues long. The V gene lost 0 bases and the J gene lost 4 bases, with 13 bases spanning the gap. Here the CDR3 DNA reads TGTGCCAGCAGCTTAGCGCGGGGGGGCGGAGGAAACACCATATATTTT. Encoded protein: CASSLARGGGGNTIYF.